Listed below are T cell receptor beta chains from one sample, sequenced in a study of shared clonotypes between healthy human individuals. TCRdb's table, derived via immunoSEQ multiplex PCR, lists solely in-frame clones and lacks some. Of about 1 million clones listed, roughly 75% are singletons. The material sequenced was memory CD4+ T cells sorted from blood. The receptors stem from a man between 18 and 29 years old in good health. Each CDR3 is given with its conserved first and last residue.

J gene: TRBJ2-1
V gene: TRBV10-1
CDR3 protein: CASSAPGHTDEQFF

J gene: TRBJ2-1
V gene: TRBV19
CDR3 protein: CASTDRSYNEQFF

J gene: TRBJ1-5
V gene: TRBV2
CDR3 protein: CASSGRGQGAGQPQHF

J gene: TRBJ2-4
V gene: TRBV5-6
CDR3 protein: CASSPGTAKNIQYF

J gene: TRBJ2-1
V gene: TRBV27
CDR3 protein: CASSSTGLAGHSGNEQFF

J gene: TRBJ2-3
V gene: TRBV5-1
CDR3 protein: CASSDFITGLGTDTQYF

J gene: TRBJ2-6
V gene: TRBV5-1
CDR3 protein: CASSLEQGLNVLTF

J gene: TRBJ1-1
V gene: TRBV15
CDR3 protein: CATSSDPDRGVLNTEAFF

J gene: TRBJ2-1
V gene: TRBV25-1
CDR3 protein: CASRPSRSHPRYNEQFF

J gene: TRBJ2-5
V gene: TRBV5-5
CDR3 protein: CASSRGYQETQYF

J gene: TRBJ2-1
V gene: TRBV30
CDR3 protein: CAWRTGRGFGNEQFF

J gene: TRBJ2-2
V gene: TRBV11-2
CDR3 protein: CASSSPGDTGELFF

J gene: TRBJ2-5
V gene: TRBV4-3
CDR3 protein: CASSQVGASGRQETQYF

J gene: TRBJ2-7
V gene: TRBV5-1
CDR3 protein: CASSLRGGGSYEQYF

J gene: TRBJ2-1
V gene: TRBV2
CDR3 protein: CASRVGQGAADEQFF

J gene: TRBJ2-3
V gene: TRBV7-6
CDR3 protein: CASSLAGGGGLAGSRDTQYF

J gene: TRBJ1-4
V gene: TRBV11-1
CDR3 protein: CASSARGINEKLFF

J gene: TRBJ2-3
V gene: TRBV6-1
CDR3 protein: CASSALTGSTDTQYF

J gene: TRBJ1-3
V gene: TRBV19
CDR3 protein: CASSMASGNTIYF

J gene: TRBJ1-2
V gene: TRBV30
CDR3 protein: CAWNSVRGTSYTF

J gene: TRBJ2-5
V gene: TRBV7-9
CDR3 protein: CASSGRGETQYF

J gene: TRBJ1-2
V gene: TRBV30
CDR3 protein: CAWSPQGHYGYTF

J gene: TRBJ2-7
V gene: TRBV7-2
CDR3 protein: CASSRDRSVYEQYF

J gene: TRBJ2-2
V gene: TRBV5-1
CDR3 protein: CASSRLSPGELFF